The text below deals with one T cell receptor (beta chain). The record originates from a study of T-cell memory formation after mild COVID-19. TCRdb re-analysed the 5' RACE reads in MiXCR, keeping a single row per CDR3 protein. The sample has about 240,000 distinct CDR3 sequences, roughly a tenth seen once. Germline V lookup: CDR1 GTSNPN, CDR2 SVGIG (reference sequence). Trimming removed 0 bases from V and 8 bases from J, with 26 bases in between. The CDR3 sequence is 18 residues long. V is TRBV30 and J is TRBJ2-1; D might be TRBD2 (6 bases). The sample consisted of PBMCs or a T cell subset sorted from them (not recorded which). This clonotype was obtained from a man aged 18 to 30 who had mild COVID-19 (a few samples of this study predate the infection). Cell type and time point are not known. This chain's CDR3 is CAWSVGFGVRGLWDEQFF. For the CDR3, the DNA is TGTGCCTGGAGTGTAGGGTTCGGGGTGCGGGGCTTGTGGGATGAGCAGTTCTTC.